This T cell receptor (beta chain) was observed in a study of T-cell memory formation after mild COVID-19. CDR3 length equals 15 residues. V lost 6 bases and J 3 bases, leaving 18 bases between the germline ends. Germline V gives CDR1 MNHEY, CDR2 SVGAGI. Remarks on this clonotype: No antigen is known for it.

TCRdb re-derived calls from the 5' RACE reads in MiXCR, one entry per CDR3 protein. The sample contains 450,000 or so distinct CDR3 sequences, roughly 25% of which appear only once. Study outcomes and limitations: Later expanders leaned toward CD4+, whereas clones contracting from day 15 to 85 were balanced CD4/CD8.

The sequence was collected from an adult woman who had mild COVID-19 (a few samples of this study predate the infection). Cell type and time point are not known. This rearrangement joins TRBV6-5 to TRBJ2-7; D perhaps matches TRBD2 (6 bases). Material for sequencing was PBMCs or a T cell subset sorted from them (not recorded which). This CDR3 reads CASSQPHLGGYEQYF. In DNA, the CDR3 is TGTGCCAGCAGCCAACCGCACCTGGGAGGCTACGAGCAGTACTTC.